This entry lists 27 T cell receptor beta chains sequenced from one sample in a study of identical twins. TCRdb passed the 5' RACE reads through MiXCR, listing each CDR3 protein once. The sample contains around 1.7 million distinct CDR3 sequences, under 35% of which appear only once. Sequencing input: cord blood. These receptors all stem from a newborn girl in good health.

This clonotype was found many times. The chain recombines TRBV10-3 with TRBJ2-1; 9 bases are shared with TRBD1. Trimming removed 9 bases from V and 4 bases from J; junction bases left unmatched: 4. The CDR3 has 13 residues. CDR1 is ENHRY and CDR2 is SYGVKD in the germline V gene. CDR3 amino acids: CAIGTGIYNEQFF. The CDR3 DNA is TGTGCCATTGGGACAGGGATTTACAATGAGCAGTTCTTC.

In regard to this clonotype: One end of the junction varies from germline; a read error may be responsible. The chain is built from TRBV2 and TRBJ2-5, with D perhaps matching TRBD1 (5 bases). The CDR3 length is 14 residues. Germline CDR1 reads SNHLY; CDR2 reads FYNNEI. CDR3 coding DNA: TGCGCCAGCAGTGGTGTCAGGGCCTACAATGAGCAGTACTTC. This codes for CASSGVRAYNEQYF. Variable domain in full (rest from reference TRBV2 and TRBJ2-5): EPEVTQTPSHQVTQMGQEVILRCVPISNHLYFYWYRQILGQKVEFLVSFYNNEISEKSEIFDDQFSVERPDGSNFTLKIRSTKLEDSAMYFCASSGVRAYNEQYFGPGTRLLVL.

The chain couples TRBV20-1 to TRBJ2-1; D call uncertain. V lost 6 bases and J lost 5, with 14 bases in between. The CDR3 length is 13 residues. From germline, CDR1 is DFQATT and CDR2 SNEGSKA (reference sequence). CDR3 nucleotide sequence: TGCAGTGCCCAGAGAGCCGGAAACAATGAGCAGTTCTTC. The encoded protein is CSAQRAGNNEQFF.

The gene calls are TRBV24-1 and TRBJ1-2, with D possibly matching TRBD1 (6 bases). CDR1 is KGHDR and CDR2 is SFDVKD in the germline V gene. Trimming cost V 4 bases and J 1 base, with 12 bases left between them. This CDR3 spans 15 amino acids. CDR3 nucleotides: TGTGCCACCAGTGAACCGGGACAAAATAACTATGGCTACACCTTC. Its protein product is CATSEPGQNNYGYTF.

V is TRBV6-5 and J is TRBJ1-6; 9 bases are shared with TRBD1. CDR1 and CDR2 (germline): MNHEY, SVGAGI. Losses at the gene ends were 6 bases for V and 6 bases for J; bases not matched to a gene: 6. The CDR3 sequence is 15 residues long. The CDR3 loop is CASRPDRGGNSPLHF. Written as DNA, the CDR3 is TGTGCCAGCAGACCGGACAGGGGTGGTAATTCACCCCTCCACTTT.

This clonotype has at least ten counts. The rearrangement links TRBV10-3 to TRBJ2-4; D ambiguous. The germline V and J ends were trimmed by 2 bases and 0 bases, with 5 bases remaining between them. From germline, CDR1 is ENHRY and CDR2 SYGVKD. The CDR3 has 14 residues. The CDR3 nucleotides read TGTGCCATCAGTGAGCTCGGAGCCAAAAACATTCAGTACTTC. This gives the protein CAISELGAKNIQYF.

The chain links TRBV27 to TRBJ2-1; TRBD1 aligns across 8 bases. The DNA end favors TRBJ2-7, so the J call may be wrong. CDR3 length equals 17 residues. Per germline, CDR1 MNHEY and CDR2 SMNVEV (reference sequence). The DNA of the CDR3 is TGTGCCAGCAGTTCCCACAAACGGGACAGGTCGCCTTACGAGCAGTACTTC. It translates to CASSSHKRDRSPYEQYF.

J is TRBJ2-7 and V is TRBV14; TRBD2 matches at 11 bases. CDR1 is SGHDN and CDR2 is FVKESK in the germline V gene. The CDR3 length is 17 residues. Trimming removed 1 base from V and 4 bases from J; junction bases left unmatched: 9. As DNA, the CDR3 is TGTGCCAGCAGCCAAGCCGTGATAGCGGGAGGGCTGTACGAGCAGTACTTC. This translates into CASSQAVIAGGLYEQYF.

The sample holds a few counts of this clonotype. The chain couples TRBV20-1 to TRBJ1-5, with 9 bases fitting TRBD1. This CDR3 region has 14 residues. The germline V gene has CDR1 DFQATT and CDR2 SNEGSKA (reference sequence). Losses at the gene ends were 4 bases for V and 5 bases for J; bases not matched to a gene: 6. The CDR3 DNA follows: TGCAGTGCTACGGGACAGGGCCTCGATCAGCCCCAGCATTTT. Its protein product is CSATGQGLDQPQHF.

This clonotype was observed a handful of times. The chain employs TRBV30 and TRBJ1-2; possible D gene TRBD1, 6 bases. The CDR3 loop spans 11 amino acids. Per germline, CDR1 GTSNPN and CDR2 SVGIG (reference sequence). This CDR3 reads CAQGFPKSDTF. The CDR3 bases are TGTGCACAGGGTTTTCCCAAGAGCGACACCTTC.

The chain has TRBV4-2 and TRBJ1-5; 7 bases map to TRBD1. CDR3 length: 16 amino acids. V shed 0 bases and J 6 bases; nucleotides not matched to a gene: 8. CDR1 is LGHNA, CDR2 YNFKEQ, per germline. The DNA for the CDR3 is TGTGCCAGCAGCCAAGATTTTGGCCAGGGGGGTCAGCCCCAGCATTTT. This codes for CASSQDFGQGGQPQHF.

This clonotype turned up a few times. This chain joins TRBV14 and TRBJ2-1; D possibly matches TRBD1 or TRBD2 (5 bases each). Trimming stripped 1 base from V and 4 bases from J, with 11 bases between. The germline CDR1 and CDR2 sequences are SGHDN and FVKESK. The CDR3 length is 15 residues. CDR3 nucleotides: TGTGCCAGCAGCCAAGCCGGGACGCCTTACAATGAGCAGTTCTTC. Amino acid sequence: CASSQAGTPYNEQFF.

The chain couples TRBV6-1 to TRBJ2-7; 10 bases line up with TRBD1. The CDR3 totals 17 residues. CDR1 MNHNS and CDR2 SASEGT come from the germline V gene. J lost 0 bases, V lost 6 bases, and 11 bases had no gene match. CDR3: CASSWSSGTGVSYEQYF. The CDR3 nucleotides read TGTGCCAGCAGCTGGAGCTCCGGGACAGGGGTCTCCTACGAGCAGTACTTC.

The chain uses TRBV4-1 and TRBJ2-4; D unclear. The CDR3 consists of 16 residues. Germline loops: CDR1 MGHRA, CDR2 YSYEKL. V lost 1 base, J lost 0 bases, and 10 bases lay in between. The CDR3 reads CASSQVWRPAKNIQYF. The CDR3 DNA is TGCGCCAGCAGCCAAGTGTGGCGGCCAGCCAAAAACATTCAGTACTTC.

V is TRBV27 and J is TRBJ2-3; 7 bases are shared with TRBD1. The CDR3 covers 15 residues. The germline gives CDR1 MNHEY, CDR2 SMNVEV (reference sequence). The V gene end was trimmed by 7 bases and the J gene end by 4 bases; junction bases not matched to a gene: 11. CDR3 nucleotides: TGTGCCAGCAACCCCGACAGGGTAGGAGCAGATACGCAGTATTTT. It translates to CASNPDRVGADTQYF.

Details on this clonotype: Because it lacks the conserved phenylalanine or tryptophan at the end, this CDR3 is likely a read error. The chain has TRBV3-1 and TRBJ2-1; TRBD2 matches 10 bases. In germline, CDR1 is LGHDT, CDR2 YNNKEL (reference sequence). The CDR3 is 17 residues long. Here the CDR3 reads CASSPKAGGSAYNGQFY. The DNA for the CDR3 is TGTGCCAGCAGCCCTAAAGCGGGGGGGAGCGCCTACAATGGGCAGTTCTAC.

The genes are TRBV14 and TRBJ2-1; 8 positions match TRBD2. Germline assignment: CDR1 SGHDN and CDR2 FVKESK. This CDR3 contains 16 residues. V gave up 0 bases and J gave up 6 bases; unmatched junction bases: 7. The CDR3 reads CASSQEGTRLVNEQFF. CDR3 nucleotides: TGTGCCAGCAGCCAAGAGGGGACTAGACTAGTCAATGAGCAGTTCTTC.

This clonotype was counted between two and nine times. The rearrangement joins TRBV7-9 to TRBJ1-2, with TRBD1 as a possible D gene (5 bases). The CDR3 has 14 amino acids. From germline, CDR1 is SEHNR and CDR2 FQNEAQ (reference sequence). V lost 1 base and J lost 7, with 13 bases in between. CDR3 loop: CASSLVGEGVGYTF. CDR3 DNA: TGTGCCAGCAGCTTAGTGGGGGAAGGTGTTGGCTACACCTTC. Complete variable domain (other parts from reference TRBV7-9 and TRBJ1-2): DTGVSQNPRHKITKRGQNVTFRCDPISEHNRLYWYRQTLGQGPEFLTYFQNEAQLEKSRLLSDRFSAERPKGSFSTLEIQRTEQGDSAMYLCASSLVGEGVGYTFGSGTRLTVV.

V gene TRBV20-1 combines with J gene TRBJ2-4, with TRBD2 identical over 11 bases. Germline V gives CDR1 DFQATT, CDR2 SNEGSKA (reference sequence). The CDR3 spans 13 residues. V lost 6 bases to trimming and J lost 6 bases; unmatched junction nucleotides: 4. The CDR3 here is CSAGGLAVNIQYF. The CDR3 coding sequence is TGCAGTGCCGGGGGACTAGCGGTAAACATTCAGTACTTC.

This clonotype has only one observation. This chain links TRBV27 with TRBJ2-6; D is unresolved. Germline CDR1 reads MNHEY; CDR2 reads SMNVEV (reference sequence). CDR3 length equals 17 residues. The V gene lost 0 bases and the J gene lost 6 bases, with 15 bases spanning the gap. This CDR3 is CASSLSTVYYKANVLTF. CDR3 nucleotide sequence: TGTGCCAGCAGTTTATCCACAGTGTATTATAAGGCCAACGTCCTGACTTTC.

The chain links TRBV20-1 to TRBJ1-4; 9 positions match TRBD1. V lost 0 bases and J lost 8; bases outside the gene matches: 10. Germline V gene lookup returns CDR1 DFQATT and CDR2 SNEGSKA (reference sequence). The CDR3 is 16 residues long. CDR3 sequence (DNA): TGCAGTGCTAGAGATCGGTTGACAGGGGGTCGCGAAAAACTGTTTTTT. Translated, it gives CSARDRLTGGREKLFF.

This clonotype occurred a few times. CDR3 sequence: CAIRSLRTGGVNLGYGYTF. The DNA for the CDR3 is TGTGCCATCAGGAGCCTCCGGACAGGGGGCGTAAACTTAGGTTATGGCTACACCTTC. The chain employs TRBV10-3 and TRBJ1-2, with TRBD1 matching over 11 bases. Germline trimming cut 6 bases from V and 5 bases from J; bases unmatched to any gene: 20. The germline CDR1 and CDR2 sequences are ENHRY and SYGVKD. The CDR3 is made up of 19 amino acids.

With respect to this clonotype: The germline gene is not matched at one end of the junction; a read error may be the cause. V usage is TRBV3-1 and J usage is TRBJ2-5; no clear D gene. The length of the CDR3 is 16 residues. CDR1 and CDR2 (germline): LGHDT, YNNKEL (reference sequence). This CDR3 reads CASSQDALSLKETQYF. Here the CDR3 DNA reads TGTGCCAGTAGCCAAGATGCACTTTCCCTTAAAGAGACCCAGTACTTC.

About this clonotype: A much larger clone differs from this one at a single base, so this may be a read error. This chain uses TRBV29-1 with TRBJ2-3; 8 bases align to TRBD2. CDR3 size: 12 residues. From germline, CDR1 is SQVTM and CDR2 ANQGSEA. The CDR3: CSVSGGTGTQYF. The CDR3 bases are TGCAGCGTTAGCGGGGGCACAGGTACGCAGTATTTT.

V and J are TRBV2 and TRBJ2-4, with D perhaps being TRBD1 or TRBD2 (5 bases each). Germline V gene sequence: CDR1 SNHLY, CDR2 FYNNEI. This CDR3 comprises 17 residues. Trimming left V 3 bases short and J 0 bases short, with 15 bases between. The CDR3 is CASSDRGRTLAKNIQYF. The CDR3 DNA reads as TGTGCCAGCAGTGATAGGGGACGGACTCTAGCCAAAAACATTCAGTACTTC. The variable domain in full, completed from reference TRBV2 and TRBJ2-4, reads EPEVTQTPSHQVTQMGQEVILRCVPISNHLYFYWYRQILGQKVEFLVSFYNNEISEKSEIFDDQFSVERPDGSNFTLKIRSTKLEDSAMYFCASSDRGRTLAKNIQYFGAGTRLSVL.

In its sample, this clonotype was seen a few times. J is TRBJ2-1 and V is TRBV5-1, with TRBD1 matching over 8 bases. V gave up 6 bases and J gave up 2 bases; unmatched junction bases: 7. The length of the CDR3 is 15 residues. The germline V gene encodes CDR1 SGHRS and CDR2 YFSETQ. CDR3 sequence: CASKRRTGTYNEQFF. The CDR3 DNA is TGCGCCAGCAAGAGGAGGACAGGGACCTACAATGAGCAGTTCTTC.

The chain combines TRBV20-1 with TRBJ1-2, with no clear D. V lost 3 bases, J lost 8 bases, and 13 bases lay in between. The CDR3 covers 12 residues. Germline loops: CDR1 DFQATT, CDR2 SNEGSKA (reference sequence). As DNA, the CDR3 is TGCAGTGCTAGGGTCTCCGGACGAGGCTACACCTTC. Translated, it gives CSARVSGRGYTF.